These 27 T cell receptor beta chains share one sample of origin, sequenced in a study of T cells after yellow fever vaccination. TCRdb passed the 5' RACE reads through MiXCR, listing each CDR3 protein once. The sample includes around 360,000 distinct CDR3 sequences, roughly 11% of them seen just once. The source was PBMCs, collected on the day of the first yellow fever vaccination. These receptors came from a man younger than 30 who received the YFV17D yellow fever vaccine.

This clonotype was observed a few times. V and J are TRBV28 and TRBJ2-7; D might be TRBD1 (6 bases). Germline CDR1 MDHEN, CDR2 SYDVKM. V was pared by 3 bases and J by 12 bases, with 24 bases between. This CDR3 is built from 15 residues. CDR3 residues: CASSFRGRDTRPPYV. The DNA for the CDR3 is TGTGCCAGCAGTTTTAGGGGTCGGGACACCCGTCCTCCGTACGTC.

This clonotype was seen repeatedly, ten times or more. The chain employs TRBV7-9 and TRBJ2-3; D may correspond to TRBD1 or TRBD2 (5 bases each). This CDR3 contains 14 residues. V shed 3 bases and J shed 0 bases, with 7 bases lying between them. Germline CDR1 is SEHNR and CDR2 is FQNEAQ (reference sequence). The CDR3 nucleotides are TGTGCCAGCAGCTTCTGGGGGAGCACAGATACGCAGTATTTT. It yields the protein CASSFWGSTDTQYF.

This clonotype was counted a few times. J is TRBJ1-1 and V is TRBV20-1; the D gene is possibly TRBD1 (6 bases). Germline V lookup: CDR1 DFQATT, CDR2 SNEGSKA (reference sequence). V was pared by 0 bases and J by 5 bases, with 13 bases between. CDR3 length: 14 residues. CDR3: CSARDSGGRTEAFF. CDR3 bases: TGCAGTGCTAGAGATAGTGGGGGGCGAACTGAAGCTTTCTTT.

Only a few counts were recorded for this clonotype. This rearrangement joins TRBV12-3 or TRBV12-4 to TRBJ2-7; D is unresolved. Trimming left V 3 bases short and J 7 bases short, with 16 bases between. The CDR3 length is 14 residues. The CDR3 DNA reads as TGTGCCAGCAGTTTCGGTGGCCCCAGCTGGGAGCAGTACGTC. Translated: CASSFGGPSWEQYV.

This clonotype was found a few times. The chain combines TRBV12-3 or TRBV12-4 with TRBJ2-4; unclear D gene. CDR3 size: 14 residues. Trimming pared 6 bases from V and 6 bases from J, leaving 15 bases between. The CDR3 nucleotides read TGTGCCAGCAGCTACCCACACGGCCTAAACATTCAGTACTTC. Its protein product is CASSYPHGLNIQYF.

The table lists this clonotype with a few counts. The CDR3 region is CASSPSSPGIPEITEAFF. The CDR3 DNA is TGTGCCAGCAGCCCCTCGTCCCCGGGGATCCCCGAGATCACTGAAGCTTTCTTT. The chain is built from TRBV11-2 and TRBJ1-1; D uncertain. Trimming took 5 bases from V and 4 from J, leaving 26 bases between them. The CDR3 runs 18 residues. Germline V CDR1 and CDR2: SGHAT, FQNNGV.

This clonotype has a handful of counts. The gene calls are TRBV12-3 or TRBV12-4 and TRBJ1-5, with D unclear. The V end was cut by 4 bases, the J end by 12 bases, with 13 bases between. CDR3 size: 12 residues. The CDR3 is CASSSQSRGQHF. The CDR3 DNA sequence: TGTGCCAGCAGTTCCCAGTCCCGGGGCCAGCATTTT.

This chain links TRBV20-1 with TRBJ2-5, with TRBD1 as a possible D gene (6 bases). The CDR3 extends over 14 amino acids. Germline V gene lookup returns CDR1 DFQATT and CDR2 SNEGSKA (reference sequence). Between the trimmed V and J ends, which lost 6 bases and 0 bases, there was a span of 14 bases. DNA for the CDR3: TGCAGTGCCACAAGGCAGGGGTACCAAGAGACCCAGTACTTC. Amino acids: CSATRQGYQETQYF.

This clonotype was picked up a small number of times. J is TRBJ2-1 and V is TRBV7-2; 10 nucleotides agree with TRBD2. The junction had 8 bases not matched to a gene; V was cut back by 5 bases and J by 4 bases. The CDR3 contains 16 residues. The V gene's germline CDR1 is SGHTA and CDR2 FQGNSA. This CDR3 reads CASSPLERGGYNEQFF. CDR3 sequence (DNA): TGTGCCAGCAGCCCATTGGAGCGGGGGGGTTACAATGAGCAGTTCTTC.

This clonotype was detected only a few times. CDR3 region: CASKDRGQWDSEKLFF. The CDR3, as DNA: TGTGCCAGCAAAGACAGGGGGCAATGGGATTCTGAAAAACTGTTTTTT. This chain joins TRBV6-1 and TRBJ1-4, with 10 bases that match TRBD1. Germline CDR1 reads MNHNS; CDR2 reads SASEGT. This CDR3 comprises 16 residues. Germline trimming cut 7 bases from V and 7 bases from J; bases unmatched to any gene: 12.

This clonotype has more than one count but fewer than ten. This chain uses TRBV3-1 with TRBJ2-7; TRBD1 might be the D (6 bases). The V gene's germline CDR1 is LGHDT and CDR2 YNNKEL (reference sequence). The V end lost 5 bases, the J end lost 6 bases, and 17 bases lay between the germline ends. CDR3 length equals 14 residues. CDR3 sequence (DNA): TGTGCCAGCAGCATTGCGGCAGGGGTGGGCGAGCAGTACTTC. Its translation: CASSIAAGVGEQYF.

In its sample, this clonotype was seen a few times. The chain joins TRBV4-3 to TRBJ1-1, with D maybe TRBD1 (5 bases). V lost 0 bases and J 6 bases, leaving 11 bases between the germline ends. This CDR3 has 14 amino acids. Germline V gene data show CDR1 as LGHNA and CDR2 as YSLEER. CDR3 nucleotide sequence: TGCGCCAGCAGCCAAGATGGGGCGAGCGCTGAAGCTTTCTTT. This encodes CASSQDGASAEAFF.

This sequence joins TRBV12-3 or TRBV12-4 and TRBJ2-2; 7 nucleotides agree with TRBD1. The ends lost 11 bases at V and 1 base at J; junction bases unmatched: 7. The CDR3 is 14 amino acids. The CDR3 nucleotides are TGTGCCTGCCGACAGGGTGAGAACACCGGGGAGCTGTTTTTT. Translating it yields CACRQGENTGELFF.

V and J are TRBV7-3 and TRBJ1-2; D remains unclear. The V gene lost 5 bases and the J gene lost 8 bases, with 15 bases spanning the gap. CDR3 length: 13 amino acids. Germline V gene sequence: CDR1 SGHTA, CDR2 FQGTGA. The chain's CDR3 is CASSLSVGGGYTF. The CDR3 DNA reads TGTGCCAGCAGCCTCTCGGTCGGAGGGGGCTACACCTTC.

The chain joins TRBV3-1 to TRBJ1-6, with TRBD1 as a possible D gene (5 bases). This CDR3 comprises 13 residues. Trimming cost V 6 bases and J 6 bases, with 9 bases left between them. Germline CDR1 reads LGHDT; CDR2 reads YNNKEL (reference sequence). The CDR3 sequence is CASSRGLNSPLHF. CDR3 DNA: TGTGCCAGCAGTCGGGGACTTAATTCACCCCTCCACTTT.

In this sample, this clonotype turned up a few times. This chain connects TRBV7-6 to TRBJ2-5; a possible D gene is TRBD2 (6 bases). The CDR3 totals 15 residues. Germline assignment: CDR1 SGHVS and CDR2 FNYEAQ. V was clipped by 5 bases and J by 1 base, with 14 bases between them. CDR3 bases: TGTGCCAGCAGCACCGGGCCGGGACTCCAAGAGACCCAGTACTTC. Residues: CASSTGPGLQETQYF.

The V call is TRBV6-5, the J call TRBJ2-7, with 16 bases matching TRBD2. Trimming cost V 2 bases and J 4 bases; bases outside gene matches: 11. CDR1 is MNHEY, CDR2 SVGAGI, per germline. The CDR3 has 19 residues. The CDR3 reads CASSYRMGLAGGLGYEQYF. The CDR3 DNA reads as TGTGCCAGCAGTTACCGAATGGGACTAGCGGGGGGGCTTGGGTACGAGCAGTACTTC.

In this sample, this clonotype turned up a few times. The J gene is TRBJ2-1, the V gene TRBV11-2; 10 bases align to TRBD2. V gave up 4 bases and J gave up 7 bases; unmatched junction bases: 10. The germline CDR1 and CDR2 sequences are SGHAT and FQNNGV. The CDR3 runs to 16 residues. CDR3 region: CASSSYLAGEGNEQFF. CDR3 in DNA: TGTGCCAGCAGCTCCTATCTAGCGGGGGAAGGTAATGAGCAGTTCTTC.

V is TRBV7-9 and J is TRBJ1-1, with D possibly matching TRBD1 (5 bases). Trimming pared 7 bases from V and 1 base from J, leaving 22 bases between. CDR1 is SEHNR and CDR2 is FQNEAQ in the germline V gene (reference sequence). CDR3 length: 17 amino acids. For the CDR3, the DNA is TGTGCCAGCATCACCCTAGGGGCAGCCGGGAAGAACACTGAAGCTTTCTTT. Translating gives CASITLGAAGKNTEAFF.

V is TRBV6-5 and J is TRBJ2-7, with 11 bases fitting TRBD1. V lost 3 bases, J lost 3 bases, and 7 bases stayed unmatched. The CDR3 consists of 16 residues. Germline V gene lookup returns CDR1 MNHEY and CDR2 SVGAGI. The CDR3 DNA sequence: TGTGCCAGCAGTTATGCCGGGACAGGGGGTTTCTACGAGCAGTACGTC. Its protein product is CASSYAGTGGFYEQYV.

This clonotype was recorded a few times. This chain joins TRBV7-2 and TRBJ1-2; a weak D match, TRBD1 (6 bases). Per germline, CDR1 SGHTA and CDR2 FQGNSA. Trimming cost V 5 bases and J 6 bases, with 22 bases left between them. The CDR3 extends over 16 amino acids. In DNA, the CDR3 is TGTGCCAGCAGCCCCAGGGACCCTGGAGGGGGAGATGGCTACACCTTC. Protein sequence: CASSPRDPGGGDGYTF.

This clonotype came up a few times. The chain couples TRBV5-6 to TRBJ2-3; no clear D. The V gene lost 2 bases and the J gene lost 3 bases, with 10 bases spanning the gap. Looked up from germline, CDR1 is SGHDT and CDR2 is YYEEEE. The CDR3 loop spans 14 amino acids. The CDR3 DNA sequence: TGTGCCAGCAGCTTCGGTGTTACGACAGATACGCAGTATTTT. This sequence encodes CASSFGVTTDTQYF. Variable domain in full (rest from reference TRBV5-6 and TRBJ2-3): DAGVTQSPTHLIKTRGQQVTLRCSPKSGHDTVSWYQQALGQGPQFIFQYYEEEERQRGNFPDRFSGHQFPNYSSELNVNALLLGDSALYLCASSFGVTTDTQYFGPGTRLTVL.

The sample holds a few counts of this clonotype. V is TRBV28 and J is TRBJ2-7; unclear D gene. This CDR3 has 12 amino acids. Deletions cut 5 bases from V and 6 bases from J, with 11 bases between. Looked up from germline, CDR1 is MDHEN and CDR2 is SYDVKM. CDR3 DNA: TGTGCCAGCAGTGTGGGCTCAGGCGAGCAGTACGTC. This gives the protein CASSVGSGEQYV.

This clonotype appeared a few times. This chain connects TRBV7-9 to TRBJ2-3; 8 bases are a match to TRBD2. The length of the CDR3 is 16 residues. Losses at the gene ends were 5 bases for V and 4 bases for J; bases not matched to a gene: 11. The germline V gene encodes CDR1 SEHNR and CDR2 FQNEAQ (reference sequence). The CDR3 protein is CASSLLGGLVPDTQYF. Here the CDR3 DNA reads TGTGCCAGCAGCCTTCTGGGGGGACTAGTTCCAGATACGCAGTATTTT.

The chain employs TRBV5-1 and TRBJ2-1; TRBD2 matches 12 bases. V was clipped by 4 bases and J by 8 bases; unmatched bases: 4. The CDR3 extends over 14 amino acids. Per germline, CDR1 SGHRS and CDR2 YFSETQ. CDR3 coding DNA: TGCGCCAGCAGCAAATCTAGCGGGGGGGATGAGCAGTTCTTC. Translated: CASSKSSGGDEQFF.

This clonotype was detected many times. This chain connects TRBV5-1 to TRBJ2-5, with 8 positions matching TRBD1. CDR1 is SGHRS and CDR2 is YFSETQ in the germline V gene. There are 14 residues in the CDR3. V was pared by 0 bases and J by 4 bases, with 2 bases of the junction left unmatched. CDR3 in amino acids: CASSLGQGIETQYF. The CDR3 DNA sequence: TGCGCCAGCAGCTTGGGACAGGGGATAGAGACCCAGTACTTC. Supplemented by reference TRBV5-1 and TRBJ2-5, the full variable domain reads KAGVTQTPRYLIKTRGQQVTLSCSPISGHRSVSWYQQTPGQGLQFLFEYFSETQRNKGNFPGRFSGRQFSNSRSEMNVSTLELGDSALYLCASSLGQGIETQYFGPGTRLLVL.

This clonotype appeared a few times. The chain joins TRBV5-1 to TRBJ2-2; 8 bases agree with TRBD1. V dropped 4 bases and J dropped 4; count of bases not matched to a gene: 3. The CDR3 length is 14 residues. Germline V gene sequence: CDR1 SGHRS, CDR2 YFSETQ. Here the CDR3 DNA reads TGCGCCAGCAGCCCGGACAGGGCCACCGGGGAGCTGTTTTTT. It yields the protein CASSPDRATGELFF.